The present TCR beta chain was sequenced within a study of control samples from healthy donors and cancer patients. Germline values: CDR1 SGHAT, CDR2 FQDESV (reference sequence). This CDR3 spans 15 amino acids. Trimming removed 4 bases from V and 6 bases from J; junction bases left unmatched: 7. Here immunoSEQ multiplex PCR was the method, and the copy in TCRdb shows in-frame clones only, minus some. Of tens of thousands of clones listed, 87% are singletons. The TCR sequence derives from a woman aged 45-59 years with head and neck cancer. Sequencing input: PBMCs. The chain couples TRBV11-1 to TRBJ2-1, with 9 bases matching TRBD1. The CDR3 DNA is TGTGCCAGCAGCTCGGGACAGGGATTGCTCAATGAGCAGTTCTTC. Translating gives CASSSGQGLLNEQFF. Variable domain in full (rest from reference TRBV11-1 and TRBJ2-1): EAEVAQSPRYKITEKSQAVAFWCDPISGHATLYWYRQILGQGPELLVQFQDESVVDDSQLPKDRFSAERLKGVDSTLKIQPAELGDSAMYLCASSSGQGLLNEQFFGPGTRLTVL.